This entry describes one T cell receptor beta chain. Its antigen is not yet known. No base-level quality is on record; no much larger clone is a single base apart. The immunoSEQ Assay, a bias-controlled multiplex PCR, was used to amplify TCRbeta CDR3 regions from genomic DNA. In the paper's pipeline: Nucleated cell counts per sample were estimated from amplification of reference gene primers within the assay. Sequence reads were collapsed and filtered to measure the absolute abundance of every unique TCRbeta CDR3 rearrangement. For each sample, productive Simpson clonality was calculated as the square root of Simpson's diversity index across productive rearrangements. This is the immuneACCESS table as TCRdb keeps it, with only in-frame sequences that have V and J called. A part of the clones is gone; compared with another copy, unresolved V genes explain less than half, and the rest is unexplained. The V and J calls and clone size come from that table; D and trimming were worked out from the DNA. The sample table holds about 140,000 clones, of which approximately 84% were seen once. The top ten clones comprise about 2.5% of the sample.

V ends up 5 bases short and J 5 bases short, with an unmatched junction base count of 11. From cysteine to phenylalanine, the CDR3 is 15 amino acids long. The only DNA kept is the CDR3, 45 bases in frame from the first base. Via the germline V gene, CDR1 is MGHRA and CDR2 YSYEKL. This entry belongs to a study of blood T cell repertoires in COVID-19 (dated by TCRdb to about 2020). Turning to the overall study: Samples from collaborators originated in the United States, Italy and Spain and spanned both the acute and convalescent phases of COVID-19. Sample metadata almost always included a de-identified subject ID, COVID-19 status, age in years and sex. The prospective study material was composed of cDNA or gDNA derived from T cells, B-cell-depleted T cells, or PBMCs. Samples came from the ongoing ImmuneRACE study (first 160 participants) plus 1,254 subjects from 6 global collaborators. The dataset comprised deeply sampled blood TCRbeta repertoires from subjects exposed to, actively infected with, or recovered from COVID-19. Where available, HLA class I and class II types were obtained from metadata supplied by the sample provider rather than from assay-based typing. The repertoires were released in a freely available public database meant as a resource for research on the immune response to SARS-CoV-2. Summary of the overall study and its limitations: The quantity of clinical and demographic metadata differed by source and by participant and was supplied without curation.

The collaborating institutions used their own protocols to collect whole blood in K2EDTA tubes. For TCRbeta analysis, collaborators shipped samples in one of three forms: frozen whole blood, isolated PBMCs, or DNA extracted from either of those sample types. The receptor's source is a human donor with acute or convalescent COVID-19. The donor label of this sample is uncertain. The V gene is TRBV4-1 and the J gene is TRBJ2-7; 8 bases in the middle match TRBD1. The source material was peripheral blood. DNA sequence: TGCGCCAGCAGCGCGGTGAGACAGGGGTCCCACGAGCAGTACTTC. This sequence encodes CASSAVRQGSHEQYF.